This T cell receptor (beta chain) derives from a study of siplizumab effects on memory and regulatory T cells. The V and J ends lost 0 bases and 5 bases respectively, with 7 bases between them. The CDR3 extends over 13 amino acids. CDR1 SGHTA and CDR2 FQGTGA come from the germline V gene. Sequenced by immunoSEQ multiplex PCR; TCRdb stores in-frame clones only, minus some. This table has 110,000 or so clones, approximately 94% appearing once. Concerning this clone itself: What it binds is unknown.

Study outcomes and limitations: Naive T cells appeared more varied than memory cells and looked like key alloresponse contributors. Proliferating Tregs in siplizumab cultures were never verified as suppressive.

Sequences were obtained from CD4+ T cells sorted from blood. The chain combines TRBV7-3 with TRBJ2-5; D is unresolved. This TCR was sampled from a human donor in good health. The DNA for the CDR3 is TGTGCCAGCAGCTTAACGTTAGCCGAGACCCAGTACTTC. Its protein product is CASSLTLAETQYF.